In its sample, the clone carrying this TCR beta chain was seen once. Antigen unknown. This CDR3 is 15 amino acids long. V was clipped by 11 bases and J by 8 bases; unmatched bases: 16. Germline V gene sequence: CDR1 SNHLY, CDR2 FYNNEI. This sample stems from a study of Tregs in tolerant kidney transplant recipients. General study findings and limits: This study did not directly address biological reproducibility. Validation in larger populations is needed because few patients were studied.

Related graft donors supplied nonmyeloablative bone marrow transplants, and mixed chimerism was transient. Here immunoSEQ multiplex PCR was the method, and the copy in TCRdb shows in-frame clones only, minus some. The sample includes around 61,000 clones, more than 70% of them seen just once. This clonotype originated in a human patient who received a combined kidney and bone marrow transplant. Part of the T cell pool may stem from the graft donor. The chain employs TRBV2 and TRBJ1-4; 8 bases match TRBD1. The sample in question was CD4+ T cells from blood (PBMCs), obtained 6 months after the transplant. CDR3 residues: CAGDVGGQGREKLFF. DNA for the CDR3: TGTGCCGGCGACGTTGGTGGACAGGGACGCGAAAAACTGTTTTTT.